This T cell receptor beta chain was retrieved from a study of T cell responses to AZD1222 COVID-19 vaccine. Data came from immunoSEQ multiplex PCR; TCRdb stores just in-frame clones and leaves some out. The repertoire holds some 200,000 clones, with more than 70% as singletons. The CDR3 is made up of 14 amino acids. Germline CDR1 MDHEN, CDR2 SYDVKM. V was pared by 5 bases and J by 2 bases, with 13 bases between. Samples with a second dose at about 4 or about 12 weeks were pooled together. The chain employs TRBV28 and TRBJ2-7; D not resolved. This specimen was peripheral blood, taken 28 days after the second AZD1222 dose. This TCR was recovered from an adult who received the AZD1222 COVID-19 vaccine. The CDR3 is CASSEPVRPYEQYF. CDR3 DNA sequence: TGTGCCAGCAGTGAACCGGTCCGACCCTACGAGCAGTACTTC.